This entry features one TCR beta chain sequence. This entry belongs to a study of cytomegalovirus exposure and HLA in healthy donors. Germline values: CDR1 LNHDA, CDR2 SQIVND (reference sequence). The length of the CDR3 is 17 residues. V shed 5 bases, J shed 0 bases, and the junction held 6 bases outside the gene matches. Primers: 60 Vbeta forward and 13 Jbeta reverse. Original processing notes: In a later analysis, the count reached some 75 million unique TCR beta chains, with 9 million to 11 million shared. Data came from immunoSEQ multiplex PCR; TCRdb stores just in-frame clones and leaves some out. That table is the source of V, J and clone size, and D and trimming were worked out from the DNA. The sample includes about 150,000 clones, about two thirds seen only once; the top ten take roughly a tenth. Donors in the study were healthy people who gave bone marrow. Nominally healthy donors provided the samples, though records likely missed some immune exposures.

The sequence was collected from a man aged 25 to 45 in good health and CMV-seropositive. Material: PBMCs. This chain connects TRBV19 to TRBJ2-3; 12 positions agree with TRBD2. In nucleotides, the CDR3 is TGTGCCAGTAGTGCAGGGACTAGCGGGCGGAGCACAGATACGCAGTATTTT. It encodes CASSAGTSGRSTDTQYF.